The 25 T cell receptor beta chains below come from one sample, sequenced in a study of CD8+ T cells in alopecia areata. The authors extracted RNA and reverse transcribed it into cDNA as the sequencing template. Sequencing was performed with immunoSEQ multiplex PCR; in TCRdb, only in-frame clones are kept and a portion is missing. This sample carries roughly 230,000 clones, 40% to 55% of them seen once, and the ten largest clones take roughly 2.6%. Described treatment: oral pan-JAK inhibitor, 5-10 mg twice daily. The sequencing used CD4+ T cells sorted from blood, collected between weeks 36 and 40, from a patient treated with tofacitinib. The origin of the receptors is a human donor with alopecia areata.

The chain recombines TRBV7-2 with TRBJ2-3; perhaps TRBD2 as D (6 bases). V lost 1 base to trimming and J lost 3 bases, with 8 bases between them. The CDR3 is 14 amino acids. Germline V gives CDR1 SGHTA, CDR2 FQGNSA. CDR3 nucleotides: TGTGCCAGCAGCTTAGTTGGGGGGACAGATACGCAGTATTTT. Its protein product is CASSLVGGTDTQYF.

The chain links TRBV4-2 to TRBJ1-1, with 9 nucleotides matching TRBD1. This CDR3 is built from 14 residues. The V and J ends lost 5 bases and 4 bases, in that order; junction bases with no gene match: 5. Germline lookup yields CDR1 LGHNA and CDR2 YNFKEQ. The CDR3, as DNA: TGTGCCAGCAGCACACGACAGGGGGGCACTGAAGCTTTCTTT. As protein: CASSTRQGGTEAFF.

The chain combines TRBV15 with TRBJ2-7; 10 nucleotides align to TRBD2. Germline values: CDR1 LNHNV, CDR2 YYDKDF (reference sequence). The CDR3 has 15 residues. V shed 3 bases, J shed 6 bases, and the junction held 8 bases outside the gene matches. CDR3 sequence: CATSRPSGGHLEQYF. CDR3 bases: TGTGCCACCAGCAGGCCTAGCGGGGGCCACCTCGAGCAGTACTTC.

This clone was counted only a few times. This rearrangement joins TRBV9 to TRBJ1-3; weak D call: TRBD1 (5 bases). The V gene's germline CDR1 is SGDLS and CDR2 YYNGEE. Trimming stripped 4 bases from V and 4 bases from J, with 15 bases between. This CDR3 is 15 amino acids long. The CDR3 is CASSSRQGSGNTIYF. CDR3 DNA sequence: TGTGCCAGCAGCTCCCGCCAGGGATCCGGAAACACCATATATTTT.

This clone was seen a handful of times. The chain has TRBV6-5 and TRBJ2-7; D call uncertain. Per germline, CDR1 MNHEY and CDR2 SVGAGI. V was pared by 2 bases and J by 6 bases, with 8 bases between. The CDR3 is made up of 12 amino acids. The CDR3 region is CASSYGPPEQYF. CDR3 bases: TGTGCCAGCAGTTACGGTCCTCCCGAGCAGTACTTC.

This sequence joins TRBV7-9 and TRBJ2-3; no reliable D call. Germline V gene lookup returns CDR1 SEHNR and CDR2 FQNEAQ (reference sequence). V was trimmed by 5 bases and J by 5 bases, leaving 11 bases between them. This CDR3 contains 13 residues. The chain's CDR3 is CASSPSHLDTQYF. CDR3 nucleotides: TGTGCCAGCAGCCCAAGTCACCTAGATACGCAGTATTTT.

This sequence joins TRBV6-1 and TRBJ1-2, with D unresolved. Germline V gene lookup returns CDR1 MNHNS and CDR2 SASEGT. The CDR3 is 13 amino acids. The V and J ends lost 2 bases and 4 bases respectively, with 8 bases between them. The CDR3 bases are TGTGCCAGCAGTGAACAAGGAAGCTATGGCTACACCTTC. Translating it yields CASSEQGSYGYTF.

This clone was picked up one time. V is TRBV9 and J is TRBJ2-7, with D possibly being TRBD2 (6 bases). This CDR3 comprises 14 residues. Germline lookup yields CDR1 SGDLS and CDR2 YYNGEE. V lost 0 bases to trimming and J lost 3 bases, with 10 bases between them. This chain's CDR3 is CASSVGLANYEQYF. CDR3 nucleotide sequence: TGTGCCAGCAGCGTAGGGCTAGCGAACTACGAGCAGTACTTC. Supplemented by reference TRBV9 and TRBJ2-7, the full variable domain reads DSGVTQTPKHLITATGQRVTLRCSPRSGDLSVYWYQQSLDQGLQFLIQYYNGEERAKGNILERFSAQQFPDLHSELNLSSLELGDSALYFCASSVGLANYEQYFGPGTRLTVT.

Only a few counts were recorded for this clone. The chain combines TRBV10-3 with TRBJ2-5; 11 bases fit TRBD2. CDR1 is ENHRY and CDR2 is SYGVKD in the germline V gene. J lost 6 bases, V lost 3 bases, and 9 bases had no gene match. The CDR3 consists of 16 residues. CDR3 nucleotide sequence: TGTGCCATCAGTGACTCGACTAGCGGGGCCGCAAAGACCCAGTACTTC. Protein sequence: CAISDSTSGAAKTQYF.

The gene calls are TRBV6-5 and TRBJ2-2; D is ambiguous. CDR3 length: 14 residues. Germline CDR1 is MNHEY and CDR2 is SVGAGI. V was clipped by 5 bases and J by 5 bases, with 12 bases between them. Here the CDR3 DNA reads TGTGCCAGCAGTCCAACTGCCTTGACCGGGGAGCTGTTTTTT. Protein: CASSPTALTGELFF.

The rearrangement links TRBV18 to TRBJ1-2, with a weak D call TRBD1 (5 bases). This CDR3 has 14 amino acids. From germline, CDR1 is KGHSH and CDR2 LQKENI. Trimming stripped 3 bases from V and 4 bases from J, with 12 bases between. This CDR3 is CASSPGGEFYGYTF. DNA of the CDR3: TGTGCCAGCTCACCTGGGGGTGAGTTCTATGGCTACACCTTC.

This chain uses TRBV14 with TRBJ2-7; 7 bases map to TRBD2. V shed 4 bases, J shed 6 bases, and the junction held 12 bases outside the gene matches. Germline loops: CDR1 SGHDN, CDR2 FVKESK. The CDR3 is 15 residues long. The CDR3 loop reads CASSPNTGTTGEQYF. In DNA form, the CDR3 reads TGTGCCAGCAGCCCGAATACCGGGACTACGGGCGAGCAGTACTTC.

With respect to this clone: Other DNA sequences in this sample translate to the same CDR3. The J gene is TRBJ1-2, the V gene TRBV27; D is unresolved. Per the germline V gene, CDR1 is MNHEY and CDR2 is SMNVEV (reference sequence). V was shortened by 3 bases and J by 5 bases, with 16 bases between the two germline ends. The CDR3 is 15 amino acids. The chain's CDR3 is CASSLSPRGNYGYTF. CDR3 coding DNA: TGTGCCAGCAGTTTGTCCCCGCGCGGTAATTATGGCTACACCTTC.

A note on this clone: The sample has other DNA sequences that encode this CDR3 too. CDR3 sequence: CASSPGGYGYTF. CDR3 bases: TGTGCCAGCTCACCGGGAGGCTATGGCTACACCTTC. V gene TRBV18 combines with J gene TRBJ1-2; D gene ambiguous. This CDR3 is 12 amino acids long. V was pared by 3 bases and J by 4 bases, with 6 bases between. Looked up from germline, CDR1 is KGHSH and CDR2 is LQKENI.

The chain links TRBV5-1 to TRBJ1-1; possibly TRBD1 for D (6 bases). V gave up 2 bases and J gave up 3 bases, with 14 bases separating them. Per germline, CDR1 SGHRS and CDR2 YFSETQ. This CDR3 comprises 15 residues. CDR3 residues: CASSFRQAGDTEAFF. CDR3 in DNA: TGCGCCAGCAGCTTTAGACAGGCCGGAGACACTGAAGCTTTCTTT.

Notes on this clone: It differs at one base from a far larger clone, so likely a read error. The V gene is TRBV11-2, the J gene TRBJ1-2, with D tentatively TRBD1 (5 bases). Germline V lookup: CDR1 SGHAT, CDR2 FQNNGV. The CDR3 extends over 14 amino acids. V was clipped by 5 bases and J by 2 bases, with 12 bases between them. The CDR3 nucleotides read TGTGCCAGCAGCCAAGACGGGGGAAACTATGGCTACACCTTC. Protein product: CASSQDGGNYGYTF.

This clone was observed a handful of times. The CDR3 loop is CASSHRGTDTQYF. For the CDR3, the DNA is TGCGCCAGCAGCCACCGGGGGACAGATACGCAGTATTTT. The V gene is TRBV4-3, the J gene TRBJ2-3, with a weak D call TRBD2 (6 bases). Germline V gives CDR1 LGHNA, CDR2 YSLEER. The CDR3 loop spans 13 amino acids. Deletions cut 3 bases from V and 3 bases from J, with 7 bases between.

The rearrangement joins TRBV5-1 to TRBJ2-3, with D perhaps matching TRBD2 (5 bases). Germline CDR1 reads SGHRS; CDR2 reads YFSETQ. The V end was cut by 0 bases, the J end by 2 bases, with 10 bases between. The CDR3 spans 15 residues. The CDR3 region has the DNA TGCGCCAGCAGCTTGGGGAATAGCGACACAGATACGCAGTATTTT. It yields the protein CASSLGNSDTDTQYF.

This clone was picked up one time. The V call is TRBV4-2, the J call TRBJ2-7, with a tentative D call TRBD1 (5 bases). The V gene's germline CDR1 is LGHNA and CDR2 YNFKEQ. V gave up 3 bases and J gave up 1 base, with 10 bases separating them. The CDR3 extends over 14 amino acids. CDR3: CASSQRQKSYEQYF. The CDR3 DNA sequence: TGTGCCAGCAGCCAGCGACAGAAATCCTACGAGCAGTACTTC.

This chain joins TRBV5-1 and TRBJ2-3, with unresolved D. CDR1 is SGHRS, CDR2 YFSETQ, per germline. Trimming pared 1 base from V and 4 bases from J, leaving 7 bases between. There are 13 residues in the CDR3. Here the CDR3 DNA reads TGCGCCAGCAGCTTGTTAAATCCAGATACGCAGTATTTT. As protein: CASSLLNPDTQYF.

The table lists this clone with a few counts. This chain connects TRBV21-1 to TRBJ2-2; TRBD1 is the table's D call and was not checked against the DNA. TRBV21-1 is described as a pseudogene. The CDR3 loop spans 15 amino acids. CDR3 nucleotides: TGTGCCAGCAGCATCCCGACAGGGAACACCGGGGAGCTGTTTTTT. This sequence encodes CASSIPTGNTGELFF.

This rearrangement joins TRBV30 to TRBJ2-2; TRBD1 matches 8 bases. The length of the CDR3 is 15 residues. Germline V gene data show CDR1 as GTSNPN and CDR2 as SVGIG (reference sequence). Germline trimming cut 3 bases from V and 3 bases from J; bases unmatched to any gene: 6. The CDR3 here is CAWSVKTGDTGELFF. CDR3 coding DNA: TGTGCCTGGAGCGTAAAGACAGGGGACACCGGGGAGCTGTTTTTT. The whole variable domain, filled in from reference TRBV30 and TRBJ2-2, reads SQTIHQWPATLVQPVGSPLSLECTVEGTSNPNLYWYRQAAGRGLQLLFYSVGIGQISSEVPQNLSASRPQDRQFILSSKKLLLSDSGFYLCAWSVKTGDTGELFFGEGSRLTVL.

The chain uses TRBV29-1 and TRBJ2-2, with unresolved D. Per germline, CDR1 SQVTM and CDR2 ANQGSEA. This CDR3 region has 12 residues. Trimming cost V 7 bases and J 4 bases, with 10 bases left between them. The CDR3 reads CSARLATGELFF. The CDR3 DNA reads TGCAGCGCCCGACTCGCCACCGGGGAGCTGTTTTTT.

In this sample, this clone turned up a few times. The CDR3 loop is CASSQEVTGDTEAFF. The CDR3 DNA is TGCGCCAGCAGCCAAGAGGTAACGGGAGACACTGAAGCTTTCTTT. The J gene is TRBJ1-1, the V gene TRBV4-1, with D hard to call. This CDR3 has 15 residues. CDR1 MGHRA and CDR2 YSYEKL come from the germline V gene. Between the trimmed V and J ends, which lost 0 bases and 3 bases, there was a span of 11 bases.

The gene calls are TRBV2 and TRBJ2-5, with D possibly being TRBD2 (6 bases). Judging by the DNA end, TRBJ2-7 fits better; the J call may be wrong. The CDR3 spans 17 residues. Germline loops: CDR1 SNHLY, CDR2 FYNNEI. The CDR3 DNA reads TGTGCCAGCAGTGAACGCGCCTCTAGCTGGAGGGCCGTCGAGCAGTACTTC. Translated: CASSERASSWRAVEQYF.